The clone carrying this T cell receptor beta chain has at least ten counts. This sample's TCRbeta library carried unique molecular identifier barcodes. TCRdb reprocessed the PCR reads with MiXCR, giving one entry per CDR3 protein. The table lists about 360,000 distinct CDR3 sequences, roughly 14% of them singletons. The sample comes from a study of T-cell reconstitution after alpha-beta-depleted transplantation in children. CDR1 and CDR2 from the germline V gene are SSHAT and FNYEAQ (reference sequence). With 0 bases removed from V and 5 bases from J, the gap between germline ends came to 6 bases. The CDR3 is 13 amino acids.

This specimen was PBMCs, taken from the stem cell graft. The genes are TRBV7-7 and TRBJ2-3, with a possible D match to TRBD2 (6 bases). The TCR was taken from a human donor who donated a stem cell graft to a child with Fanconi anemia. The DNA of the CDR3 is TGTGCCAGCAGCTTAGCGGAGGGAGATACGCAGTATTTT. Its protein is CASSLAEGDTQYF.